This T cell receptor (beta chain) stems from a study of response to subunit inactivated influenza vaccine. A single record per CDR3 protein comes from TCRdb applying MiXCR to the RT-PCR reads. The sample lists 400,000 to 650,000 distinct CDR3 sequences; around 7.7% were seen once. Trimming took 0 bases from V and 0 from J; bases not matched to a gene: 7. CDR3 length: 18 residues. Per the germline V gene, CDR1 is SNHLY and CDR2 is FYNNEI. The sequencing here drew on PBMCs from blood, taken around 2 years after vaccination. The source of this sequence is a man between 50 and 70 years old who received an inactivated influenza vaccine. This chain links TRBV2 with TRBJ2-4, with 8 positions matching TRBD2. The CDR3 DNA follows: TGTGCCAGCAGTGAAGCGCTTGCGGGAGGCATAGCCAAAAACATTCAGTACTTC. This translates into CASSEALAGGIAKNIQYF.